This record looks at one T cell receptor (beta chain) sequence and its context. Which antigen it targets is not known. Base qualities are not recorded, but no much larger clone differs from it by a single base. This sample is part of a study of OX40 agonist ivuxolimab in advanced cancers. Regarding the research as a whole: Ivuxolimab was an agonistic, fully human IgG2 monoclonal antibody directed against OX40 (CD134), a costimulatory receptor. Partial responses occurred in three dose-escalation patients: two with cutaneous melanoma and one with hepatocellular carcinoma. The monotherapy dose-escalation portion (N of about 57 patients) of the phase I ivuxolimab trial is reported in the paper. The purpose of peripheral TCRbeta sequencing was to test whether ivuxolimab changed TCR sequence diversity and led to clonal T-cell expansion. Prior anti-PD-1, anti-PD-L1 or anti-CTLA-4 therapy was permitted, and approximately 40% of dose-escalation patients had received checkpoint inhibitors. Of the roughly 50 dose-escalation patients, hepatocellular carcinoma was present in approximately 20, melanoma in approximately 15, renal cell carcinoma in 9 and head and neck cancer in 9. Intravenous ivuxolimab was administered to patients every 2 weeks at six dose levels: 0.01, 0.1, 0.3, 1.5, 3 and 10 mg/kg. In the dose-escalation cohort, approximately 83% of patients were male, and the mean age was approximately 60 years with a range of about 20 to 90. Overall results and qualifications from the work: After ivuxolimab, CD8+ T cells had more expanded clones than CD4+ T cells on average. At doses of 0.1 to 3.0 mg/kg, clonal expansion of both CD4+ and CD8+ blood T cells was observed from baseline to week 6. The antigen specificity of the clonally expanded peripheral T cells was not determined. In partial responders in the 0.1-3.0 mg/kg groups, normalized peripheral clonal expansion was found to be among the lowest, especially among CD8+ T cells. Low levels of normalized T-cell clonal expansion were also shown by some nonresponding patients.

CDR1 and CDR2 (KGHSH, LQKENI) derive from the germline V gene. V lost 4 bases and J lost 7 bases; the stretch between them is 17 bases long. From the cysteine up to the phenylalanine, the CDR3 has a length of 16 residues. Only the CDR3 part of the read is kept: 48 bases, read in frame from the first base. Patients with a history of autoimmune disease or receiving systemic immunosuppression were excluded from the trial. Peripheral blood for TCR sequencing was collected from all dose cohorts at baseline, on cycle 4 day 1, and on cycle 7 day 1. The samples were taken from a phase I, first-in-human, multicenter, open-label dose-escalation trial of ivuxolimab. Adults with locally advanced or metastatic melanoma, renal cell, hepatocellular, or head and neck squamous cell carcinoma were enrolled in the trial. CD4+ and CD8+ T cells were sorted separately from peripheral blood before TCR sequencing. Genomic DNA was isolated from the sorted cells so that the TCRbeta CDR3 region could be sequenced. The immunoSEQ Assay was used to sequence the TCRbeta CDR3 regions. Drawn from immuneACCESS, this table holds only the in-frame rearrangements with V and J called that TCRdb kept. Clones are partly lost; checked studies trace under half to an unresolved V gene and leave the rest unexplained. The sample yields approximately 89,000 clones; under 95% were counted once. Around 0.71% of the sample goes to the ten largest clones.

Recombination joined TRBV18 with TRBJ1-6; no D gene is confidently identified. This specimen consisted of CD4+ or CD8+ T cells sorted from blood, obtained in a trial of the OX40 agonist ivuxolimab. This clonotype originated in an adult with an advanced solid tumor such as melanoma, head and neck, liver or kidney cancer. The CDR3 in this case is CASSLDLASTNSPLHF. The DNA reads as follows: TGTGCCAGCTCACTAGACCTGGCCTCTACGAATTCACCCCTCCACTTT.